This T cell receptor beta chain was identified during a study of T cells after yellow fever vaccination. V dropped 0 bases and J dropped 9 bases, with 9 bases sitting between them. The CDR3 runs 13 residues. Germline lookup yields CDR1 LGHNA and CDR2 YSLEER. TCRdb ran MiXCR on the 5' RACE reads and lists one entry per CDR3 protein. The table lists 550,000 or so distinct CDR3 sequences, roughly 21% of them singletons, with roughly an eighth in the top ten. The sample in question was PBMCs, obtained 15 days after the yellow fever booster vaccination. The chain has TRBV4-3 and TRBJ1-5, with D hard to call. This clonotype was obtained from a man younger than 40 who received the YFV17D yellow fever vaccine. CDR3: CASSQDFFRPQHF. The CDR3 DNA reads as TGCGCCAGCAGCCAAGATTTTTTCCGGCCCCAGCATTTT.